This is a list of T cell receptor beta chains from one sample in a study of blood T cells in healthy people across ages. Each CDR3 protein gets one entry after TCRdb re-called the 5' RACE reads with MiXCR. The sample gives approximately 880,000 distinct CDR3 sequences, roughly 48% of which show up once; roughly 13% is in the top ten. Sample: blood. All receptors derive from a man aged 25 to 45 in good health. CDR3s include the opening cysteine and the closing phenylalanine or tryptophan. A D gene is named only where the DNA matches it firmly. Clone size is stated in some rows and not others, as once, few, many or a class when expanded.

abundance: once
d_gene: -
j_gene: TRBJ1-2
v_gene: TRBV14
CDR3aa: CVSSPMDKMNYGYTF
CDR3nt: TGTGTCAGCAGCCCGATGGACAAGATGAACTATGGCTACACCTTC

abundance: few
d_gene: TRBD1
j_gene: TRBJ1-1
v_gene: TRBV3-1
CDR3aa: CASTGRTGAMNTEAFF
CDR3nt: TGTGCCAGCACAGGAAGGACAGGTGCCATGAACACTGAAGCTTTCTTT

abundance: -
d_gene: -
j_gene: TRBJ2-3
v_gene: TRBV30
CDR3aa: CAGWGASTDTQYF
CDR3nt: TGTGCCGGGTGGGGGGCTAGCACAGATACGCAGTATTTT

abundance: -
d_gene: TRBD2
j_gene: TRBJ2-1
v_gene: TRBV4-2
CDR3aa: CASSQELAGGGYEQFF
CDR3nt: TGTGCCAGCAGCCAAGAACTGGCGGGAGGTGGTTATGAGCAGTTCTTC

abundance: many
d_gene: TRBD1
j_gene: TRBJ2-5
v_gene: TRBV20-1
CDR3aa: CSASKTGRQETQYF
CDR3nt: TGCAGTGCTAGCAAGACAGGGCGCCAAGAGACCCAGTACTTC

abundance: -
d_gene: TRBD1
j_gene: TRBJ1-1
v_gene: TRBV6-1
CDR3aa: CASRDRGSVDTEAFF
CDR3nt: TGTGCCAGCAGGGACAGGGGGTCTGTGGACACTGAAGCTTTCTTT

abundance: -
d_gene: -
j_gene: TRBJ1-2
v_gene: TRBV7-2
CDR3aa: CASRLGSHYGYTF
CDR3nt: TGTGCCAGCAGGTTGGGCAGCCACTATGGCTACACCTTC

abundance: -
d_gene: -
j_gene: TRBJ2-2
v_gene: TRBV3-1
CDR3aa: CASSQDEALYTGELFF
CDR3nt: TGTGCCAGCAGCCAAGATGAGGCACTCTACACCGGGGAGCTGTTTTTT

abundance: -
d_gene: -
j_gene: TRBJ2-1
v_gene: TRBV3-1
CDR3aa: CASSQDLGGNEQFF
CDR3nt: TGTGCCAGCAGCCAAGATCTGGGGGGCAATGAGCAGTTCTTC

abundance: few
d_gene: -
j_gene: TRBJ2-3
v_gene: TRBV29-1
CDR3aa: CSVGTFLLDTQYF
CDR3nt: TGCAGCGTTGGGACATTTTTGCTAGATACGCAGTATTTT

abundance: -
d_gene: -
j_gene: TRBJ1-2
v_gene: TRBV4-2
CDR3aa: CASSQEGAGVYGYTF
CDR3nt: TGTGCCAGCAGCCAAGAAGGAGCAGGCGTCTATGGCTACACCTTC

abundance: many
d_gene: -
j_gene: TRBJ2-7
v_gene: TRBV6-2/TRBV6-3
CDR3aa: CASSTTALGSYEQYF
CDR3nt: TGTGCCAGCAGTACGACAGCGTTGGGTTCCTACGAGCAGTACTTC

abundance: -
d_gene: -
j_gene: TRBJ2-5
v_gene: TRBV6-2/TRBV6-3
CDR3aa: CASSFLALQETQYF
CDR3nt: TGTGCCAGCAGTTTCCTAGCCTTACAAGAGACCCAGTACTTC

abundance: -
d_gene: TRBD1
j_gene: TRBJ1-1
v_gene: TRBV20-1
CDR3aa: CSARWTGGDSEAFF
CDR3nt: TGCAGTGCTAGATGGACAGGGGGTGATTCTGAAGCTTTCTTT

abundance: -
d_gene: -
j_gene: TRBJ2-3
v_gene: TRBV6-2/TRBV6-3
CDR3aa: CASSLGGLITDTQYF
CDR3nt: TGTGCCAGCAGTTTGGGCGGACTTATCACAGATACGCAGTATTTT

abundance: few
d_gene: TRBD1
j_gene: TRBJ2-3
v_gene: TRBV6-1
CDR3aa: CASMRTGGRDTQYF
CDR3nt: TGTGCCAGCATGAGGACAGGGGGCAGGGATACGCAGTATTTT

abundance: few
d_gene: TRBD2
j_gene: TRBJ2-1
v_gene: TRBV6-2/TRBV6-3
CDR3aa: CASSYSPSGGANEQFF
CDR3nt: TGTGCCAGCAGTTACTCGCCTAGCGGGGGGGCAAATGAGCAGTTCTTC

abundance: few
d_gene: -
j_gene: TRBJ2-7
v_gene: TRBV2
CDR3aa: CASSEATQGLVNYEQYF
CDR3nt: TGTGCCAGCAGTGAAGCGACACAGGGTTTAGTCAACTACGAGCAGTACTTC

abundance: once
d_gene: -
j_gene: TRBJ2-7
v_gene: TRBV24-1
CDR3aa: CATSGAGTSYEQYF
CDR3nt: TGTGCCACCAGTGGGGCAGGGACTTCATACGAGCAGTACTTC

abundance: few
d_gene: TRBD1
j_gene: TRBJ1-1
v_gene: TRBV5-1
CDR3aa: CASSRGPLNTEAFF
CDR3nt: TGCGCCAGTTCCAGGGGGCCCCTGAACACTGAAGCTTTCTTT

abundance: -
d_gene: TRBD2
j_gene: TRBJ2-1
v_gene: TRBV25-1
CDR3aa: CASSALVAGFHNEQFF
CDR3nt: TGTGCCAGCAGTGCCCTGGTAGCGGGGTTTCACAATGAGCAGTTCTTC

abundance: -
d_gene: TRBD2
j_gene: TRBJ2-5
v_gene: TRBV10-2
CDR3aa: CATKAGGPLETQYF
CDR3nt: TGCGCCACCAAAGCGGGGGGGCCGTTAGAGACCCAGTACTTC

abundance: -
d_gene: TRBD1
j_gene: TRBJ1-1
v_gene: TRBV6-5
CDR3aa: CASSYGDRTNTEAFF
CDR3nt: TGTGCCAGCAGTTACGGGGACAGGACGAACACTGAAGCTTTCTTT

abundance: few
d_gene: -
j_gene: TRBJ1-2
v_gene: TRBV6-1
CDR3aa: CASSEGGSGEKGYTF
CDR3nt: TGTGCCAGCAGTGAAGGGGGTTCCGGAGAGAAAGGCTACACCTTC

abundance: -
d_gene: -
j_gene: TRBJ1-6
v_gene: TRBV12-3/TRBV12-4
CDR3aa: CASSWAEGSPLHF
CDR3nt: TGTGCCAGCAGCTGGGCCGAGGGATCACCCCTCCACTTT

abundance: few
d_gene: -
j_gene: TRBJ1-1
v_gene: TRBV25-1
CDR3aa: CASSPGIEAFF
CDR3nt: TGTGCCAGCAGCCCCGGGATTGAAGCTTTCTTT

abundance: few
d_gene: TRBD2
j_gene: TRBJ2-1
v_gene: TRBV15
CDR3aa: CATSIPRGGHNEQFF
CDR3nt: TGTGCCACCAGCATCCCCCGGGGGGGCCACAATGAGCAGTTCTTC

abundance: many
d_gene: -
j_gene: TRBJ2-5
v_gene: TRBV7-2
CDR3aa: CASSLSRQETQYF
CDR3nt: TGTGCCAGCAGCTTAAGTAGGCAAGAGACCCAGTACTTC

abundance: few
d_gene: TRBD1
j_gene: TRBJ1-2
v_gene: TRBV4-1
CDR3aa: CASSQVKRQGYGYTF
CDR3nt: TGCGCCAGCAGCCAAGTTAAGCGACAGGGGTATGGCTACACCTTC

abundance: -
d_gene: TRBD2
j_gene: TRBJ2-1
v_gene: TRBV3-1
CDR3aa: CASSQVDLAGGSDEQFF
CDR3nt: TGTGCCAGCAGCCAAGTGGACCTGGCGGGGGGGTCGGACGAGCAGTTCTTC

abundance: -
d_gene: -
j_gene: TRBJ2-7
v_gene: TRBV25-1
CDR3aa: CASSESGGRYF
CDR3nt: TGTGCCAGCAGTGAATCGGGGGGCCGGTACTTC

abundance: -
d_gene: -
j_gene: TRBJ2-7
v_gene: TRBV20-1
CDR3aa: CSARDGKASYEQYF
CDR3nt: TGCAGTGCTAGAGATGGTAAGGCATCCTACGAGCAGTACTTC

abundance: few
d_gene: -
j_gene: TRBJ1-1
v_gene: TRBV6-2/TRBV6-3
CDR3aa: CASSAAPGLYTEAFF
CDR3nt: TGTGCCAGCAGCGCCGCTCCGGGACTTTACACTGAAGCTTTCTTT

abundance: -
d_gene: TRBD2
j_gene: TRBJ2-1
v_gene: TRBV6-6
CDR3aa: CTSSSGTRWVNEQFF
CDR3nt: TGTACCAGCAGTTCCGGGACTAGGTGGGTGAATGAGCAGTTCTTC

abundance: few
d_gene: -
j_gene: TRBJ2-3
v_gene: TRBV6-1
CDR3aa: CASREGYSSTDTQYF
CDR3nt: TGTGCCAGCAGGGAAGGGTATTCTAGCACAGATACGCAGTATTTT

abundance: once
d_gene: TRBD1
j_gene: TRBJ1-1
v_gene: TRBV28
CDR3aa: CASITQRTGGNTEAFF
CDR3nt: TGTGCCAGCATTACCCAACGGACAGGAGGGAACACTGAAGCTTTCTTT

abundance: -
d_gene: -
j_gene: TRBJ2-1
v_gene: TRBV11-3
CDR3aa: CASSLEEMYEQFF
CDR3nt: TGTGCCAGCAGCTTAGAAGAGATGTATGAGCAGTTCTTC